Listed below are T cell receptor beta chains from one sample, sequenced in a study of blood T cell repertoires in COVID-19. Data came from immunoSEQ multiplex PCR; TCRdb stores just in-frame clones and leaves some out. The sample consists of 100,000 to 150,000 clones, approximately 81% of them appearing once. The sample comprised peripheral blood. The receptors derive from a man aged 40-50 years with active or convalescent COVID-19. The CDR3 runs from the conserved cysteine through the conserved F or W. The order of the fields is V gene, J gene, clone size, D gene, CDR3 protein, CDR3 DNA. D genes are given only for firm matches. Rows may omit the clone size; those that give it use once, few, many or a size class.

v_gene: TRBV19
j_gene: TRBJ2-2
abundance: .
d_gene: .
CDR3aa: CASSPGWNTGELFF
CDR3nt: TGTGCCAGTAGTCCAGGATGGAACACCGGGGAGCTGTTTTTT

v_gene: TRBV30
j_gene: TRBJ2-1
abundance: .
d_gene: TRBD2
CDR3aa: CAWSRVAGSSYNEQFF
CDR3nt: TGTGCCTGGAGTAGGGTAGCGGGTTCCTCCTACAATGAGCAGTTCTTC

v_gene: TRBV4-1
j_gene: TRBJ2-1
abundance: few
d_gene: .
CDR3aa: CASSQDRRGGNEQFF
CDR3nt: TGCGCCAGCAGCCAAGATCGGAGAGGGGGCAATGAGCAGTTCTTC

v_gene: TRBV28
j_gene: TRBJ2-5
abundance: .
d_gene: TRBD2
CDR3aa: CASSLRTSGVQETQYF
CDR3nt: TGTGCCAGCAGTTTACGGACTAGCGGGGTGCAAGAGACCCAGTACTTC

v_gene: TRBV7-2
j_gene: TRBJ1-1
abundance: .
d_gene: .
CDR3aa: CASSLEQGGFGAEAFF
CDR3nt: TGTGCCAGCAGCTTAGAACAGGGTGGGTTCGGCGCTGAAGCTTTCTTT

v_gene: TRBV24-1
j_gene: TRBJ2-7
abundance: .
d_gene: .
CDR3aa: CATSGHSSYEQYF
CDR3nt: TGTGCCACCAGTGGCCACTCCTCCTACGAGCAGTACTTC

v_gene: TRBV7-2
j_gene: TRBJ1-2
abundance: .
d_gene: .
CDR3aa: CASSPVSIANYGYTF
CDR3nt: TGTGCCAGCAGCCCGGTCTCCATAGCTAACTATGGCTACACCTTC

v_gene: TRBV28
j_gene: TRBJ2-3
abundance: .
d_gene: .
CDR3aa: CASSPRPPGTHSTDTQYF
CDR3nt: TGTGCCAGCAGCCCACGACCCCCAGGGACACATAGCACAGATACGCAGTATTTT

v_gene: TRBV27
j_gene: TRBJ1-1
abundance: few
d_gene: .
CDR3aa: CASSFTGGTEAFF
CDR3nt: TGTGCCAGCAGTTTCACCGGCGGCACTGAAGCTTTCTTT

v_gene: TRBV7-2
j_gene: TRBJ2-2
abundance: few
d_gene: .
CDR3aa: CASSLHGTTGELFF
CDR3nt: TGTGCCAGCAGCTTACATGGGACAACCGGGGAGCTGTTTTTT

v_gene: TRBV27
j_gene: TRBJ1-5
abundance: few
d_gene: .
CDR3aa: CASRQGYSNQPQHF
CDR3nt: TGTGCCAGCAGACAGGGTTATAGCAATCAGCCCCAGCATTTT

v_gene: TRBV3-1/TRBV3-2
j_gene: TRBJ1-1
abundance: .
d_gene: .
CDR3aa: CASSQVSGNTEAFF
CDR3nt: TGTGCCAGCAGCCAAGTTTCCGGGAACACTGAAGCTTTCTTT

v_gene: TRBV28
j_gene: TRBJ1-1
abundance: .
d_gene: TRBD1
CDR3aa: CASSLGDRGNTEAFF
CDR3nt: TGTGCCAGCAGTTTAGGGGACAGGGGCAACACTGAAGCTTTCTTT

v_gene: TRBV19
j_gene: TRBJ2-1
abundance: .
d_gene: .
CDR3aa: CASSILDTYNEQFF
CDR3nt: TGTGCCAGTAGTATATTGGACACCTACAATGAGCAGTTCTTC

v_gene: TRBV24-1
j_gene: TRBJ2-6
abundance: once
d_gene: .
CDR3aa: CATSDTGSGANVLTF
CDR3nt: TGTGCCACCAGTGATACAGGCTCTGGGGCCAACGTCCTGACTTTC

v_gene: TRBV7-9
j_gene: TRBJ2-3
abundance: .
d_gene: TRBD2
CDR3aa: CASSLPIRLAGVSDTQYF
CDR3nt: TGTGCCAGCAGCCTCCCTATTAGACTAGCGGGGGTATCAGATACGCAGTATTTT

v_gene: TRBV6-6
j_gene: TRBJ1-5
abundance: .
d_gene: .
CDR3aa: CASSYEGDRQPQHF
CDR3nt: TGTGCCAGCAGTTACGAAGGGGATAGGCAGCCCCAGCATTTT

v_gene: TRBV6-5
j_gene: TRBJ2-7
abundance: .
d_gene: .
CDR3aa: CASSYSNRGPYEQYF
CDR3nt: TGTGCCAGCAGTTACTCTAACCGTGGCCCCTACGAGCAGTACTTC

v_gene: TRBV25-1
j_gene: TRBJ2-3
abundance: .
d_gene: TRBD2
CDR3aa: CASSGRGAGSTDTQYF
CDR3nt: TGTGCCAGCAGTGGCCGCGGAGCGGGGAGCACAGATACGCAGTATTTT

v_gene: TRBV19
j_gene: TRBJ1-4
abundance: .
d_gene: .
CDR3aa: CASRTPGATNEKLFF
CDR3nt: TGTGCCAGTAGAACCCCGGGGGCAACTAATGAAAAACTGTTTTTT

v_gene: TRBV3-1/TRBV3-2
j_gene: TRBJ1-2
abundance: few
d_gene: .
CDR3aa: CASSQAGQINYGYTF
CDR3nt: TGTGCCAGCAGCCAAGCAGGACAAATTAACTATGGCTACACCTTC

v_gene: TRBV4-3
j_gene: TRBJ1-1
abundance: .
d_gene: .
CDR3aa: CASSQETVTEAFF
CDR3nt: TGCGCCAGCAGCCAGGAGACAGTCACTGAAGCTTTCTTT

v_gene: TRBV7-9
j_gene: TRBJ1-4
abundance: .
d_gene: TRBD1
CDR3aa: CASSAPRGQDEKLFF
CDR3nt: TGTGCCAGCAGCGCCCCCAGGGGACAGGACGAAAAACTGTTTTTT

v_gene: TRBV4-1
j_gene: TRBJ2-1
abundance: .
d_gene: .
CDR3aa: CASSQKQGGNNEQFF
CDR3nt: TGCGCCAGCAGCCAAAAACAGGGGGGGAACAATGAGCAGTTCTTC

v_gene: TRBV9
j_gene: TRBJ2-2
abundance: once
d_gene: .
CDR3aa: CASSVTRTGELFF
CDR3nt: TGTGCCAGCAGCGTAACCAGAACCGGGGAGCTGTTTTTT

v_gene: TRBV3-1/TRBV3-2
j_gene: TRBJ2-3
abundance: .
d_gene: TRBD2
CDR3aa: CASSPHSGSGTDTQYF
CDR3nt: TGTGCCAGCAGCCCCCATAGCGGGAGTGGCACAGATACGCAGTATTTT

v_gene: TRBV5-4
j_gene: TRBJ2-1
abundance: few
d_gene: .
CDR3aa: CASSLGQASSYNEQFF
CDR3nt: TGTGCCAGCAGCTTGGGACAGGCGAGCTCCTACAATGAGCAGTTCTTC